This T cell receptor (beta chain) was found in a study of type 1 regulatory T cells. With respect to this clonotype: Its cognate antigen is unknown.

Trimming stripped 2 bases from V and 2 bases from J, with 8 bases between. CDR1 and CDR2 from the germline V gene are SGHTA and FQGNSA. The CDR3 covers 14 residues. TCRdb fed the reads into MiXCR, producing one record per CDR3 protein. The table includes about 62,000 distinct CDR3 sequences, 62% detected once. The chain carries TRBV7-2 and TRBJ2-3, with D unresolved. This receptor was identified in a human donor in good health. The specimen was cultured non-Tr1 T cells, either the whole culture or a sorted T cell fraction (not recorded which). The CDR3 spells CASSLNRNTDTQYF. The CDR3 DNA reads as TGTGCCAGCAGCTTAAACAGAAACACAGATACGCAGTATTTT.